Relative to its sample, the clone carrying this T cell receptor beta chain is medium-sized (0.01 to 0.1%). Its cognate antigen is unknown. This specimen belongs to a study of vaccination and CD4 T cells after COVID-19. Study background: Convalescent participants consisted of six males and four females, two being Hispanic. From HCoV-229E, HCoV-OC43, HCoV-NL63 and SARS-CoV-2, overlapping spike peptides were used to stimulate the cells.

An Oncomine TCR Beta short-read assay was used to sequence the DNA from cultured CD4+ T cells. One entry per CDR3 protein, called by TCRdb with MiXCR from the PCR reads. This table has approximately 10,000 distinct CDR3 sequences, roughly 77% appearing once. This CDR3 contains 15 residues. Germline CDR1 is DFQATT and CDR2 is SNEGSKA (reference sequence). The J segment lost 6 bases and the V segment lost 3 bases, leaving 8 bases of the junction unmatched. Stated treatment: roughly 10-day PBMC culture with coronavirus spike peptide pools or control peptides (ViraFEST assay). This rearrangement joins TRBV20-1 to TRBJ2-1; 10 bases are a match to TRBD2. This TCR was recovered from a human donor who had recovered from COVID-19. Material: CD4+ T cells from blood, cultured in vitro. The CDR3 nucleotides are TGCAGTGCTAGTGGGGGGCTAGCGGGAGTCAATGAGCAGTTCTTC. Protein product: CSASGGLAGVNEQFF.